The clone carrying this T cell receptor beta chain was seen a single time. Its antigen remains unidentified. The data were produced by immunoSEQ multiplex PCR, yet TCRdb's version contains in-frame clones alone and is incomplete. The top ten hold around a sixth of the sample, which has tens of thousands of clones, less than 90% seen once. Per the germline V gene, CDR1 is MNHEY and CDR2 is SVGEGT. This CDR3 comprises 13 residues. The V and J ends lost 2 bases and 2 bases respectively, with 4 bases between them. This record comes from a study of T cell responses to AZD1222 COVID-19 vaccine. Overall study findings and caveats: Spike-specific TCR breadth rose after two AZD1222 doses, and depth rose as well. Possibly, clonal diversity was underestimated; donors were largely white British and included more females.

Sequences were derived from peripheral blood, sampled on day 0 of AZD1222 vaccination. The chain is built from TRBV6-2 or TRBV6-3 and TRBJ1-5; D is unclear. The origin of this receptor is an adult in good health. The DNA of the CDR3 is TGTGCCAGCAGTTACCGGGGCAATCAGCCCCAGCATTTT. Protein sequence: CASSYRGNQPQHF.